This T cell receptor beta chain derives from a study of blood T cells in healthy people across ages. This CDR3 comprises 18 residues. Germline CDR1 SGHDN, CDR2 FVKESK. Trimming at V came to 0 bases and at J to 6 bases, leaving 13 bases not matched to a gene. The use of a sample-barcoded 5' primer and a J-beta primer mix characterized a second PCR of roughly 6 to 11 cycles. TCRdb used MiXCR to reprocess the 5' RACE reads, holding one entry per CDR3 protein. The sample shows some 1.5 million distinct CDR3 sequences, roughly 27% of them seen only once. Individuals who donated were healthy Caucasians from Russia aged about 6 to 100. The authors drew roughly 9.8 milliliters of peripheral blood from each donor.

The TCR sequence derives from a woman in her 30s in good health. Sequencing was done on a sample of blood. The rearrangement joins TRBV14 to TRBJ2-1, with TRBD2 matching over 8 bases. The CDR3 DNA reads as TGTGCCAGCAGCCAAGAGTTCAGACTAGCGCCCTCTCTCAATGAGCAGTTCTTC. It codes for CASSQEFRLAPSLNEQFF.